The 20 T cell receptor beta chains listed next were all sequenced from one sample in a study of T cell responses to AZD1222 COVID-19 vaccine. Sequencing was performed with immunoSEQ multiplex PCR; in TCRdb, only in-frame clones are kept and a portion is missing. Of some 150,000 clones listed, roughly 91% are singletons. The material was peripheral blood, obtained 28 days after the second AZD1222 dose. The receptors stem from an adult who received the AZD1222 COVID-19 vaccine.

The CDR3: CASSPFRGGNQPQHF. DNA for the CDR3: TGTGCCAGCAGCCCCTTCCGGGGGGGCAATCAGCCCCAGCATTTT. The rearrangement links TRBV7-2 to TRBJ1-5, with D possibly TRBD1 on 5 matching bases. The CDR3 has 15 residues. Germline V CDR1 and CDR2: SGHTA, FQGNSA. Trimming pared 5 bases from V and 2 bases from J, leaving 13 bases between.

This clone was counted a single time. CDR3 coding DNA: TGCGCCAGCAGCTTGGATACAGGGGTCCGGTACTTC. It yields the protein CASSLDTGVRYF. The chain uses TRBV5-1 and TRBJ2-7, with 7 bases that match TRBD1. The V and J ends lost 0 bases and 12 bases, in that order; junction bases with no gene match: 6. Germline CDR1 SGHRS, CDR2 YFSETQ. The CDR3 has 12 residues.

This clone occurred many times. The rearrangement links TRBV30 to TRBJ1-1; a weak D match, TRBD1 (5 bases). Germline V CDR1 and CDR2: GTSNPN, SVGIG (reference sequence). Trimming removed 5 bases from V and 5 bases from J, with 12 bases in between. The CDR3 runs to 12 residues. DNA for the CDR3: TGTGCCTGGCGCGGGGGGGGGACTGAAGCTTTCTTT. Protein: CAWRGGGTEAFF.

This clone is a singleton in its sample. This chain joins TRBV27 and TRBJ2-1; D remains unclear. V was shortened by 3 bases and J by 6 bases, with 6 bases between the two germline ends. This CDR3 is built from 12 residues. In germline, CDR1 is MNHEY, CDR2 SMNVEV (reference sequence). As DNA, the CDR3 is TGTGCCAGCAGTTTGAGGCTCAATGAGCAGTTCTTC. It encodes CASSLRLNEQFF.

The gene calls are TRBV4-1 and TRBJ1-5; TRBD1 might be the D (6 bases). The CDR3 loop spans 21 amino acids. The germline gives CDR1 MGHRA, CDR2 YSYEKL. Trimming pared 2 bases from V and 0 bases from J, leaving 26 bases between. CDR3 residues: CASSQNRVADILGYSNQPQHF. CDR3 sequence (DNA): TGCGCCAGCAGCCAAAACAGGGTTGCGGATATACTGGGATATAGCAATCAGCCCCAGCATTTT.

V usage is TRBV7-2 and J usage is TRBJ1-5, with D unclear. The germline V gene encodes CDR1 SGHTA and CDR2 FQGNSA. This CDR3 spans 14 amino acids. V dropped 5 bases and J dropped 4 bases, with 12 bases sitting between them. The DNA for the CDR3 is TGTGCCAGCAGCAGATTCGCATCAAATCAGCCCCAGCATTTT. It encodes CASSRFASNQPQHF.

This clone has just a few counts. The chain carries TRBV5-1 and TRBJ2-5; D is ambiguous. The CDR3 covers 11 residues. The V gene's germline CDR1 is SGHRS and CDR2 YFSETQ. Trimming removed 4 bases from V and 1 base from J, with 2 bases in between. The CDR3 coding sequence is TGCGCCAGCAGCGTCCAAGAGACCCAGTACTTC. Translation gives CASSVQETQYF.

The chain uses TRBV18 and TRBJ1-3; D is undetermined. The CDR3 has 15 residues. V was shortened by 3 bases and J by 4 bases, with 13 bases between the two germline ends. The V gene's germline CDR1 is KGHSH and CDR2 LQKENI. The CDR3 sequence: CASSPNNGEGNTIYF. Written as DNA, the CDR3 is TGTGCCAGCTCACCCAATAACGGGGAAGGAAACACCATATATTTT. The full variable domain, completed using reference TRBV18 and TRBJ1-3, is NAGVMQNPRHLVRRRGQEARLRCSPMKGHSHVYWYRQLPEEGLKFMVYLQKENIIDESGMPKERFSAEFPKEGPSILRIQQVVRGDSAAYFCASSPNNGEGNTIYFGEGSWLTVV.

The chain couples TRBV5-1 to TRBJ2-2, with no clear D. Trimming pared 2 bases from V and 1 base from J, leaving 6 bases between. Germline V gene lookup returns CDR1 SGHRS and CDR2 YFSETQ. The CDR3 is 14 residues long. For the CDR3, the DNA is TGCGCCAGCAGCTTCATGATGAACACCGGGGAGCTGTTTTTT. This encodes CASSFMMNTGELFF. Full variable domain (rest looked up from reference TRBV5-1 and TRBJ2-2): KAGVTQTPRYLIKTRGQQVTLSCSPISGHRSVSWYQQTPGQGLQFLFEYFSETQRNKGNFPGRFSGRQFSNSRSEMNVSTLELGDSALYLCASSFMMNTGELFFGEGSRLTVL.

The CDR3 reads CASSPAVDYEQYF. For the CDR3, the DNA is TGTGCCAGCAGCCCGGCAGTGGACTACGAGCAGTACTTC. The V and J genes are TRBV5-4 and TRBJ2-7; D remains unclear. Germline CDR1 is SGHNT and CDR2 is YYREEE (reference sequence). The CDR3 is 13 amino acids. Trimming left V 4 bases short and J 3 bases short, with 11 bases between.

This clone was detected a few times. This chain uses TRBV3-1 (or the pseudogene TRBV3-2) with TRBJ1-6; 7 positions match TRBD1. The germline gives CDR1 LGHDT, CDR2 YNNKEL (reference sequence). CDR3 length equals 15 residues. Unmatched junction bases numbered 7, after V lost 1 base and J lost 10 bases. CDR3 loop: CASSQGWQGGSPLHF. The DNA of the CDR3 is TGTGCCAGCAGCCAAGGATGGCAGGGGGGGTCACCCCTCCACTTT.

The rearrangement uses TRBV7-2 and TRBJ2-7, with no clear D. Germline CDR1 reads SGHTA; CDR2 reads FQGNSA. The V end was cut by 4 bases, the J end by 5 bases, with 15 bases between. The CDR3 has 14 residues. CDR3 region: CASSSRAPRDEQYF. The CDR3 DNA reads as TGTGCCAGCAGCTCCCGAGCTCCTCGAGACGAGCAGTACTTC.

V is TRBV28 and J is TRBJ1-2, with D unresolved. The CDR3 has 12 residues. Germline V gene data show CDR1 as MDHEN and CDR2 as SYDVKM. Trimming took off 6 bases at V and 10 bases at J, with 15 bases between the two ends. The CDR3 region is CASSLAQDDYTF. As DNA, the CDR3 is TGTGCCAGCAGCCTCGCCCAGGATGACTACACCTTC.

V gene TRBV7-5 combines with J gene TRBJ2-1; TRBD1 reflects the table's D call only, with no check against the DNA. TRBV7-5 is termed a pseudogene. The CDR3 covers 12 residues. For the CDR3, the DNA is TGTGCCAGAAGCTTAGGACAGAGTGAGCAGTTCTTC. Residues: CARSLGQSEQFF.

The chain has TRBV5-5 and TRBJ1-6; the D gene is possibly TRBD1 (5 bases). This CDR3 is built from 13 residues. The germline V and J ends were trimmed by 4 bases and 7 bases, with 9 bases remaining between them. CDR1 and CDR2 (germline): SGHKS, YYEKEE (reference sequence). CDR3 residues: CASSLQGNSPLHF. Written as DNA, the CDR3 is TGTGCCAGCAGCCTCCAGGGAAATTCACCCCTCCACTTT.

V is TRBV19 and J is TRBJ1-6, with D hard to call. The germline V and J ends were trimmed by 4 bases and 7 bases, with 14 bases remaining between them. Germline V lookup: CDR1 LNHDA, CDR2 SQIVND (reference sequence). The CDR3 is 15 amino acids. The CDR3 DNA sequence: TGTGCCAGTAGTACTGGCCGGTCAAGAAATTCACCCCTCCACTTT. Translated: CASSTGRSRNSPLHF.

The chain links TRBV28 to TRBJ1-3; possible D gene TRBD1, 5 bases. Looked up from germline, CDR1 is MDHEN and CDR2 is SYDVKM. This CDR3 region has 15 residues. Deletions cut 5 bases from V and 0 bases from J, with 11 bases between. The CDR3 sequence: CASSPGRASGNTIYF. The CDR3 DNA reads as TGTGCCAGCAGTCCGGGACGGGCCTCTGGAAACACCATATATTTT.

The genes are TRBV28 and TRBJ1-6, with D possibly matching TRBD1 (6 bases). V was shortened by 2 bases and J by 8 bases, with 13 bases between the two germline ends. Germline-derived CDR1 and CDR2 are MDHEN and SYDVKM. CDR3 length: 15 amino acids. CDR3 amino acids: CASSLGGAKYSPLHF. CDR3 in DNA: TGTGCCAGCAGTTTAGGGGGCGCTAAGTATTCACCCCTCCACTTT.

The chain has TRBV5-1 and TRBJ2-7, with D possibly being TRBD2 (6 bases). Trimming removed 2 bases from V and 4 bases from J, with 13 bases in between. The CDR3 totals 14 residues. Germline V gene sequence: CDR1 SGHRS, CDR2 YFSETQ. The CDR3 region has the DNA TGCGCCAGCAGCTTTACTAGCAGTACGTACGAGCAGTACTTC. Its translation is CASSFTSSTYEQYF.

This clone was picked up one time. This sequence joins TRBV27 and TRBJ1-4; 10 bases map to TRBD1. Germline trimming cut 4 bases from V and 8 bases from J; bases unmatched to any gene: 4. CDR1 and CDR2 (germline): MNHEY, SMNVEV (reference sequence). The CDR3 runs 14 residues. The DNA of the CDR3 is TGTGCCAGCAGTTCCGGGACAGGGGCCGAAAAACTGTTTTTT. Its protein is CASSSGTGAEKLFF.